This T cell receptor beta chain was identified during a study of tumor and adjacent non-tumor tissue in lung cancer. Study details: Patients were aged 31 to 76, nine to eleven men and about 5 women, stage I to III. Study-wide findings and caveats: Normal lung showed higher cumulative top 100 clone frequency than tumor. Significantly higher TCR diversity was found in tumor than normal lung.

This sample's RNA came from whole unsorted tissue. Between August and November 2014, newly diagnosed, chemotherapy-naive lung cancer patients underwent thoracic surgery in China. This CDR3 region has 13 residues. CDR1 and CDR2 from the germline V gene are DFQATT and SNEGSKA (reference sequence). V dropped 8 bases and J dropped 4; count of bases not matched to a gene: 10. Three rounds of nested PCR, following a modified ARM-PCR protocol, produced the TCRbeta library. TCRdb re-derived calls from the multiplex PCR reads in MiXCR, one entry per CDR3 protein. This repertoire shows about 200,000 distinct CDR3 sequences, approximately 74% found once; its top ten account for around 25%. Comment on this clonotype: Its target is unknown.

The receptor comes from a man aged 55-75 years with non-small cell lung cancer. This rearrangement joins TRBV20-1 to TRBJ1-1, with TRBD1 matching 7 bases. Sequencing input: lung tumor tissue. CDR3 amino acids: CSYSGQGGTEAFF. The CDR3 coding sequence is TGCAGTTATAGTGGGCAGGGGGGCACTGAAGCTTTCTTT.